These T cell receptor beta chains were read from a single sample in a study of cytomegalovirus exposure and HLA in healthy donors. Clones were sequenced by immunoSEQ multiplex PCR, and TCRdb holds only the in-frame ones, with some missing. The sample records 150,000 to 200,000 clones, 70% to 80% being singletons. The sample taken for sequencing was PBMCs. The receptors shown here come from a man between 18 and 29 years old in good health and CMV-seropositive. The CDR3 runs from the conserved cysteine through the conserved F or W. The D gene is left open where the match is weak. Clone size is not always given. Where it is, it says once, few, many or a class for expanded clones.

v_call,d_call,clone_size,j_call,cdr3_aa,cdr3_nt
TRBV4-1,TRBD2,-,TRBJ2-7,CASSQDFGTSGIYEQYF,TGCGCCAGCAGCCAAGATTTTGGGACCAGCGGGATCTACGAGCAGTACTTC
TRBV27,-,-,TRBJ2-7,CASSLGTHYEQYF,TGTGCCAGCAGTTTAGGTACTCACTACGAGCAGTACTTC
TRBV19,-,-,TRBJ2-7,CASSIVPGGGEQYF,TGTGCCAGTAGTATAGTACCAGGGGGAGGCGAGCAGTACTTC
TRBV19,-,once,TRBJ2-2,CASSMVAEDTGELFF,TGTGCCAGTAGTATGGTAGCGGAGGACACCGGGGAGCTGTTTTTT
TRBV27,-,-,TRBJ2-7,CASSPERAKPMKYEQYF,TGTGCCAGCAGCCCCGAGAGGGCAAAACCGATGAAGTACGAGCAGTACTTC
TRBV28,TRBD1,-,TRBJ2-7,CASSIRTGYLEQYF,TGTGCCAGCAGCATCAGGACAGGGTATCTCGAGCAGTACTTC
TRBV19,-,-,TRBJ1-1,CATRGTGLIEAFF,TGTGCCACCAGGGGTACAGGGCTGATTGAAGCTTTCTTT
TRBV30,TRBD2,-,TRBJ2-7,CAWSKLAGTYEQYF,TGTGCCTGGAGTAAACTAGCGGGTACCTACGAGCAGTACTTC
TRBV5-4,-,-,TRBJ2-3,CAVRPGSPTDTQYF,TGTGCCGTCCGCCCGGGTTCCCCCACAGATACGCAGTATTTT
TRBV2,TRBD2,-,TRBJ2-7,CASSEGLEGYEQYF,TGTGCCAGCAGTGAGGGACTAGAGGGCTACGAGCAGTACTTC